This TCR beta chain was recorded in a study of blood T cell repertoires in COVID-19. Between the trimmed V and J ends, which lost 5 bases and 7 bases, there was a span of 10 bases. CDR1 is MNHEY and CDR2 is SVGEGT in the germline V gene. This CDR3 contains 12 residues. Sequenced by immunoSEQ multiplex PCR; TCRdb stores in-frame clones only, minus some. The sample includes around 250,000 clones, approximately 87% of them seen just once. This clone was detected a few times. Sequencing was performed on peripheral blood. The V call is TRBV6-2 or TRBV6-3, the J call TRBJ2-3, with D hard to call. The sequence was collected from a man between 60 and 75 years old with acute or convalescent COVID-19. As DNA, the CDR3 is TGTGCCAGCAGTCCCATCTCTAATACGCAGTATTTT. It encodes CASSPISNTQYF.